These T cell receptor beta chains were read from a single sample in a study of blood T cell repertoires in COVID-19. Profiled with immunoSEQ multiplex PCR; TCRdb holds only in-frame clones, not every one. The data show 250,000 or so clones, approximately 84% seen once. Material for sequencing was PBMCs or T cells enriched from blood (not recorded which). The source is a woman in her fifties or sixties who had been exposed to COVID-19. CDR3s include the opening cysteine and the closing phenylalanine or tryptophan. A D gene is named only where the DNA matches it firmly. Clone size, where shown, is once, few, many, or a class for clones that have expanded.

J,length,D,size,V,CDR3,DNA
TRBJ1-2,10,TRBD1,-,TRBV19,CATGTAGYTF,TGTGCCACGGGGACAGCTGGCTACACCTTC
TRBJ2-3,14,TRBD2,-,TRBV3-1/TRBV3-2,CASSWGGATDTQYF,TGTGCCAGCAGCTGGGGAGGGGCCACAGATACGCAGTATTTT
TRBJ2-7,13,-,once,TRBV12-3/TRBV12-4,CASSLAPRNKQYF,TGTGCCAGCAGTTTAGCTCCTCGTAACAAGCAGTACTTC
TRBJ1-2,16,TRBD1,-,TRBV5-6,CASSLGVIGQGGGYTF,TGTGCCAGCAGCTTGGGAGTAATCGGACAGGGGGGTGGCTACACCTTC
TRBJ1-2,16,TRBD1,-,TRBV7-2,CASSLVSGQGGYGYTF,TGTGCCAGCAGCTTAGTCTCCGGACAGGGTGGCTATGGCTACACCTTC
TRBJ2-7,16,-,once,TRBV11-2,CASSLDTGTSSYEQYF,TGTGCCAGCAGCTTAGATACAGGTACGAGCTCCTACGAGCAGTACTTC
TRBJ1-1,13,-,-,TRBV5-6,CASSSGHTTEAFF,TGTGCCAGCAGTTCTGGACATACAACTGAAGCTTTCTTT
TRBJ2-7,15,-,-,TRBV7-9,CASSPTTGFTYEQYF,TGTGCCAGCAGCCCGACGACAGGTTTCACCTACGAGCAGTACTTC
TRBJ1-2,13,-,-,TRBV10-3,CATSREGNYGYTF,TGTGCCACTTCTAGGGAGGGCAACTATGGCTACACCTTC
TRBJ1-6,14,-,once,TRBV27,CATSLEPYNSPLHF,TGTGCCACCTCACTAGAACCCTATAATTCACCCCTCCACTTT
TRBJ1-1,13,-,-,TRBV5-6,CASSPGGNTEAFF,TGTGCCAGCAGCCCCGGAGGGAACACTGAAGCTTTCTTT
TRBJ2-1,14,-,-,TRBV5-1,CASSLRGYGNEQFF,TGCGCCAGCAGCTTGAGAGGGTATGGCAATGAGCAGTTCTTC
TRBJ1-1,13,TRBD1,-,TRBV15,CATSGDRGTEAFF,TGTGCCACCAGCGGAGACAGGGGGACTGAAGCTTTCTTT
TRBJ2-6,17,-,-,TRBV5-4,CASSGRDSARGANVLTF,TGTGCCAGCAGCGGAAGGGACTCGGCGCGGGGGGCCAACGTCCTGACTTTC
TRBJ2-3,15,-,-,TRBV6-5,CASSYQSYGEDTQYF,TGTGCCAGCAGTTACCAGTCCTACGGGGAAGATACGCAGTATTTT
TRBJ2-5,15,-,-,TRBV5-1,CASSRGNAGAETQYF,TGCGCCAGCAGCAGGGGAAACGCGGGGGCTGAGACCCAGTACTTC
TRBJ1-1,14,-,-,TRBV11-3,CASSLAQGLPEAFF,TGTGCCAGCAGCTTAGCCCAGGGGCTCCCTGAAGCTTTCTTT
TRBJ1-4,16,TRBD1,-,TRBV7-8,CASSLGRTGINEKLFF,TGTGCCAGCAGCTTAGGGCGGACAGGGATTAATGAAAAACTGTTTTTT
TRBJ1-5,13,-,-,TRBV12-3/TRBV12-4,CARRPGCNQPQHF,TGTGCCAGGCGGCCAGGGTGCAATCAGCCCCAGCATTTT
TRBJ1-1,17,-,once,TRBV10-3,CAISEAGSVRGNTEAFF,TGTGCCATCAGTGAGGCGGGGAGCGTTCGTGGTAACACTGAAGCTTTCTTT
TRBJ1-3,14,TRBD1,-,TRBV7-3,CASSSGQGENTIYF,TGTGCCAGCAGCTCGGGACAGGGAGAAAACACCATATATTTT
TRBJ1-1,12,TRBD1,-,TRBV19,CASSLGQEVAFF,TGTGCCAGTAGTCTCGGACAGGAGGTGGCTTTCTTT
TRBJ1-3,15,-,-,TRBV28,CASSPSQLSGNTIYF,TGTGCCAGCAGCCCCTCACAGCTCTCTGGAAACACCATATATTTT
TRBJ1-4,14,TRBD1,-,TRBV19,CASSDRQGNEKLFF,TGTGCCAGTAGTGACAGACAGGGGAATGAAAAACTGTTTTTT
TRBJ2-7,13,-,-,TRBV5-5,CASSFQGSYEQYF,TGTGCCAGCAGCTTTCAGGGCTCCTACGAGCAGTACTTC
TRBJ2-3,16,-,-,TRBV5-6,CASAQYSDRFTDTQYF,TGTGCCAGCGCTCAATACTCGGACAGATTCACAGATACGCAGTATTTT
TRBJ1-2,15,TRBD1,-,TRBV5-6,CASSYRTGGILGYTF,TGTGCCAGCAGCTACAGGACAGGGGGGATCTTGGGCTACACCTTC
TRBJ2-7,15,TRBD1,-,TRBV12-5,CASGLDRGKSYEQYF,TGTGCTAGTGGTTTGGACAGGGGGAAGTCCTACGAGCAGTACTTC
TRBJ1-2,12,TRBD1,-,TRBV6-4,CASSDGTGGYTF,TGTGCCAGCAGTGACGGGACAGGGGGCTACACCTTC
TRBJ1-1,14,-,-,TRBV6-5,CASSPDTTGTEAFF,TGTGCCAGCAGTCCGGACACTACGGGCACTGAAGCTTTCTTT
TRBJ2-1,16,-,-,TRBV7-6,CASSLGQMGLYNEQFF,TGTGCCAGCAGCTTAGGACAGATGGGGCTCTACAATGAGCAGTTCTTC
TRBJ2-2,16,TRBD1,-,TRBV7-6,CASSSRQGANTGELFF,TGTGCCAGCAGCTCCCGACAGGGGGCCAACACCGGGGAGCTGTTTTTT
TRBJ2-3,14,TRBD2,-,TRBV14,CASSERDFTDTQYF,TGTGCCAGCAGCGAGCGGGACTTCACAGATACGCAGTATTTT
TRBJ2-2,16,TRBD2,-,TRBV7-8,CASSPRLAGNTGELFF,TGTGCCAGCAGCCCGCGACTAGCTGGGAACACCGGGGAGCTGTTTTTT
TRBJ2-3,15,TRBD1,-,TRBV4-3,CASSPSGTGTDTQYF,TGCGCCAGCAGCCCGTCGGGGACAGGCACAGATACGCAGTATTTT
TRBJ1-1,18,-,-,TRBV3-1/TRBV3-2,CASSPLAGFGRLNTEAFF,TGTGCCAGCAGCCCCTTGGCAGGGTTTGGTCGTCTGAACACTGAAGCTTTCTTT
TRBJ2-7,15,TRBD1,-,TRBV9,CASSPRGTVDREQYF,TGTGCCAGCAGCCCTAGGGGGACAGTTGATAGGGAGCAGTACTTC
TRBJ2-2,14,-,-,TRBV18,CASSPPTGPGELFF,TGTGCCAGCTCACCGCCGACAGGCCCCGGGGAGCTGTTTTTT
TRBJ2-1,15,TRBD2,few,TRBV7-9,CASSFAGGAHNEQFF,TGTGCCAGCAGCTTTGCCGGGGGGGCCCACAATGAGCAGTTCTTC
TRBJ1-2,11,-,once,TRBV3-1/TRBV3-2,CASTDTQGSTF,TGTGCCAGCACCGACACTCAGGGGTCCACCTTC
TRBJ1-1,13,-,-,TRBV11-2,CASSLGAGTEAFF,TGTGCCAGCAGCTTGGGGGCTGGCACTGAAGCTTTCTTT
TRBJ2-1,14,TRBD1,-,TRBV5-4,CASSLDRGWDEQFF,TGTGCCAGCAGCCTAGACAGGGGTTGGGATGAGCAGTTCTTC
TRBJ2-5,11,-,-,TRBV5-4,CASRGRETQYF,TGTGCCAGCAGGGGCCGGGAGACCCAGTACTTC
TRBJ2-1,15,TRBD2,-,TRBV11-2,CASSVLAGGYNEQFF,TGTGCCAGCAGCGTACTAGCGGGGGGGTACAATGAGCAGTTCTTC
TRBJ2-5,14,TRBD2,-,TRBV5-5,CASSFSGEQETQYF,TGTGCCAGCAGCTTTAGCGGGGAGCAAGAGACCCAGTACTTC
TRBJ1-1,14,-,-,TRBV5-4,CASSLPTGNTEAFF,TGTGCCAGCAGCTTACCGACAGGGAACACTGAAGCTTTCTTT
TRBJ1-1,13,-,-,TRBV19,CASSLTGNTEAFF,TGTGCCAGTAGTCTGACGGGGAACACTGAAGCTTTCTTT
TRBJ2-7,16,-,-,TRBV29-1,CSVVLIGSPAFYEQYF,TGCAGCGTTGTGCTTATCGGTTCTCCCGCGTTCTACGAGCAGTACTTC
TRBJ1-1,18,TRBD1,many,TRBV15,CATSRDPPFLTGGNEAFF,TGTGCCACCAGCAGAGACCCCCCGTTCTTGACAGGGGGGAATGAAGCTTTCTTT
TRBJ2-5,15,TRBD2,-,TRBV9,CASSLSRGGQETQYF,TGTGCCAGCAGCCTCTCTCGGGGGGGCCAAGAGACCCAGTACTTC
TRBJ1-2,18,TRBD1,-,TRBV7-9,CASSFGSLEQGATYGYTF,TGTGCCAGCAGCTTCGGTTCCCTTGAACAGGGGGCAACCTATGGCTACACCTTC
TRBJ2-7,13,-,-,TRBV13,CASSPDNSYEQYF,TGTGCCAGCAGCCCGGACAACTCCTACGAGCAGTACTTC
TRBJ1-4,19,TRBD1,-,TRBV18,CASSLTEPPPGTGGEKLFF,TGTGCCAGCTCACTGACGGAACCGCCCCCCGGGACAGGGGGTGAAAAACTGTTTTTT
TRBJ2-7,14,TRBD1,-,TRBV19,CASSEDSGGDEQYF,TGTGCCAGTAGTGAGGACTCAGGGGGTGACGAGCAGTACTTC